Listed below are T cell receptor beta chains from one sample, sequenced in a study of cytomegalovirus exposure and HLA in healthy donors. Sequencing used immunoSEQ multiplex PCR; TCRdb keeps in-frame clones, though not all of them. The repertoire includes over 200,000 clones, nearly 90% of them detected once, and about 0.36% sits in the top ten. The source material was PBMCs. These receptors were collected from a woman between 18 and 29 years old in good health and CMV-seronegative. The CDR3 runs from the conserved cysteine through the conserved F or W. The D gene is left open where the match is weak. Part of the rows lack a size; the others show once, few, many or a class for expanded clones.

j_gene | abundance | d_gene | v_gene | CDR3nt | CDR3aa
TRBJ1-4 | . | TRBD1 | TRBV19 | TGTGCCAGTAGTACACGGGACAGGCCTAATGAAAAACTGTTTTTT | CASSTRDRPNEKLFF
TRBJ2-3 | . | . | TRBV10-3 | TGTGCCATCAGTGAGTCGAAACTAGCCTACACAGATACGCAGTATTTT | CAISESKLAYTDTQYF
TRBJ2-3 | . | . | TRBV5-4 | TGTGCCAGCACCGGGATAGACACAGATACGCAGTATTTT | CASTGIDTDTQYF
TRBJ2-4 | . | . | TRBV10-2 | TGCGCCAGCAGCTTGGTTGGGCAGCAGACCAAAAACATTCAGTACTTC | CASSLVGQQTKNIQYF
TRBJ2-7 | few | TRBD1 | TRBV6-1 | TGTGCCAGCAGTGGGACAGGGATCTACGAGCAGTACTTC | CASSGTGIYEQYF
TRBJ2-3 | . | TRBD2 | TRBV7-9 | TGTGCCAGCAGCTTACCTAGCGGCCGCACAGATACGCAGTATTTT | CASSLPSGRTDTQYF
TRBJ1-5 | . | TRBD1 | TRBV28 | TGTGCCAGCAGTTCGGACAGGGGTAATCAGCCCCAGCATTTT | CASSSDRGNQPQHF
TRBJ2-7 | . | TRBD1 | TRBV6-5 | TGTGCCAGCAGTTACGCCGGGACAGGGCCTGACGAGCAGTACTTC | CASSYAGTGPDEQYF
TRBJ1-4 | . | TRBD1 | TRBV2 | TGTGCCAGCAGTGGGCCAGGGGGCTATGAAAAACTGTTTTTT | CASSGPGGYEKLFF
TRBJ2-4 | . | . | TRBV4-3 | TGCGCCAGCAGCCAAGACAGGTTCCAAAACATTCAGTACTTC | CASSQDRFQNIQYF
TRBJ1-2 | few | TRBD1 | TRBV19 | TGTGCCAGTAGTATATCGGGACAGGGAGGCTATGGCTACACCTTC | CASSISGQGGYGYTF
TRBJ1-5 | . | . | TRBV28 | TGTGCCAGCCGTGGCAATAATCAGCCCCAGCATTTT | CASRGNNQPQHF
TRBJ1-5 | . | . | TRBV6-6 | TGTGCCAGCAGTTGGTGGACAGGCAATCAGCCCCAGCATTTT | CASSWWTGNQPQHF
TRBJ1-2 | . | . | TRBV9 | TGTGCCAGCAGCCTCGACAGAGGCTACACCTTC | CASSLDRGYTF
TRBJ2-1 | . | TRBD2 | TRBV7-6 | TGTGCCAGCAGCCCGTACTCGAGGACTAGCGGGGGGGCCTACTACAATGAGCAGTTCTTC | CASSPYSRTSGGAYYNEQFF
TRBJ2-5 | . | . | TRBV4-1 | TGCGCCAGCAGCCACGGACAGCGCCCGTACCAAGAGACCCAGTACTTC | CASSHGQRPYQETQYF
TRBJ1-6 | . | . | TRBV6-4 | TGTGCCAGCAGTGACCCGATTCGTTATACCGGGACACTTAACCTTTCACCCCTCCACTTT | CASSDPIRYTGTLNLSPLHF
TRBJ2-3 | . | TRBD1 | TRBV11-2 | TGTGCCAGCAGCTTAGCGGCCGGGACAGTGGATACGCAGTATTTT | CASSLAAGTVDTQYF
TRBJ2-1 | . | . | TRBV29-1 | TGCAGCGTTGAAGATCTATCTTTTGGGGGGATAGAGTTCTTC | CSVEDLSFGGIEFF
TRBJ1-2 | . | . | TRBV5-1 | TGCGCCAGCAGCTTGGCCCTACTCGCGGGAGGCGGCTACACCTTC | CASSLALLAGGGYTF
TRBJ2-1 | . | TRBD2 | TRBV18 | TGTGCCAGCCCAGGGAGGGGCTCCTACAATGAGCAGTTCTTC | CASPGRGSYNEQFF
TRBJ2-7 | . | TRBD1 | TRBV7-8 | TGTGCCAGCAGCTTAGGAGGGGGCAGGTCCTACGAGCAGTACTTC | CASSLGGGRSYEQYF
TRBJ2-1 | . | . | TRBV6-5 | TGTGCCAGCAGGGATACAGGGAGCTCCTACAATGAGCAGTTCTTC | CASRDTGSSYNEQFF
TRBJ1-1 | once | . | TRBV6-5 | TGTGCCAGCAGTTACGACAAAGTCAGTAACACTGAAGCTTTCTTT | CASSYDKVSNTEAFF
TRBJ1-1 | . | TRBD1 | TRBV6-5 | TGTGCCAGCAGTTACTCGAGACAGGGAACTGAAGCTTTCTTT | CASSYSRQGTEAFF